This TCR beta chain was sequenced for a study of beta chain features in type 1 diabetes. A sort by CD45RO/CCR7/CD25/CD127/CD95/CD27 yielded CD4+ naive, central memory, regulatory and stem cell-like memory cells. Every isolated RNA sample was fully reverse transcribed, so sequencing captured expressed TCRB transcripts. Naive, central memory and regulatory T cell samples came to a mean of around 3.3 million reads. Repertoires were generated with immunoSEQ multiplex PCR, while TCRdb's copy carries only in-frame clones and drops some. Of about 230,000 clones in the sample, around 15% were seen once. Comments on this clone: Its antigen is unidentified. At the DNA level, this CDR3 is encoded by other sequences in the same sample as well.

Whole-study findings and limits: Patients' naive, central memory and regulatory TCRB repertoires appeared more alike than those of healthy donors. Across all four CD4+ subsets, people with type 1 diabetes showed modestly shorter TCRB CDR3s.

The CDR3 has 14 amino acids. The germline V and J ends were trimmed by 0 bases and 0 bases, with 7 bases remaining between them. Per germline, CDR1 SGDLS and CDR2 YYNGEE. Sequenced material: naive CD4+ T cells from blood. The V call is TRBV9, the J call TRBJ2-7; D remains ambiguous. This TCR came from a young man with type 1 diabetes. Here the CDR3 DNA reads TGTGCCAGCAGCGTAGGTAGCCTCTCCTACGAGCAGTACTTC. Its translation: CASSVGSLSYEQYF.